The rows below give T cell receptor beta chains drawn from one sample of a study of cytomegalovirus exposure and HLA in healthy donors. Produced via immunoSEQ multiplex PCR; TCRdb's table is partial and in-frame only. This table holds about 130,000 clones, 74% found once. Sequenced input: PBMCs. The source of these receptors is a man aged 40-49 years in good health and CMV-seropositive. The CDR3 runs from the conserved cysteine through the conserved F or W.

length | J | V | CDR3
15 | TRBJ2-4 | TRBV13 | CASSYKRGTKNIQYF
16 | TRBJ2-2 | TRBV7-3 | CASSSGLAGVTGELFF
13 | TRBJ2-5 | TRBV7-2 | CASSPDRRETQYF
16 | TRBJ2-1 | TRBV6-1 | CASSEMEGSFYNEQFF
15 | TRBJ2-1 | TRBV10-1 | CASSPGSTGYNEQFF
15 | TRBJ2-3 | TRBV6-5 | CASSYSGGGTDTQYF
13 | TRBJ2-1 | TRBV7-6 | CASSPAREAREFF
15 | TRBJ2-5 | TRBV7-2 | CASSQNSDRGETQYF
16 | TRBJ2-1 | TRBV5-1 | CASSVGADIGYNEQFF
15 | TRBJ2-1 | TRBV9 | CASSSGGGSYNEQFF
11 | TRBJ2-3 | TRBV2 | CARGLSDTQYF
13 | TRBJ1-2 | TRBV10-3 | CAISEKGVPGYTF
19 | TRBJ2-4 | TRBV2 | CASSEEGALLGLAKNIQYF
14 | TRBJ2-3 | TRBV5-1 | CASSFSVGTDTQYF
15 | TRBJ2-4 | TRBV6-5 | CASSYRTQAKNIQYF
16 | TRBJ1-2 | TRBV4-1 | CASSQRLRGQVDGYTF
15 | TRBJ2-5 | TRBV27 | CASSPLGRVAETQYF
15 | TRBJ1-4 | TRBV2 | CASTIRGGTNEKLFF
15 | TRBJ2-3 | TRBV25-1 | CASSEGIAATDTQYF
15 | TRBJ2-5 | TRBV6-5 | CASSSEDIRQETQYF
15 | TRBJ1-5 | TRBV11-2 | CASSITPDNNQPQHF
14 | TRBJ1-4 | TRBV7-9 | CASSRYGNGEKLFF
15 | TRBJ1-1 | TRBV5-1 | CASSPTGALNTEAFF
12 | TRBJ2-7 | TRBV6-5 | CASSSLPYEQYF
13 | TRBJ2-1 | TRBV27 | CASSPRVPREQFF
14 | TRBJ1-6 | TRBV30 | CAWSELTGGSPLHF
13 | TRBJ1-2 | TRBV6-5 | CASRGQSLYGYTF
16 | TRBJ2-2 | TRBV7-6 | CASSFFGQGATGELFF
13 | TRBJ2-5 | TRBV28 | CASSRTVQETQYF
15 | TRBJ2-1 | TRBV5-1 | CASSLAEGSYNEQFF
14 | TRBJ1-2 | TRBV27 | CASSLRQGVGGYTF
13 | TRBJ1-1 | TRBV18 | CASSPDIGGEAFF
14 | TRBJ1-2 | TRBV28 | CASSLSGGYYGYTF
14 | TRBJ1-1 | TRBV5-1 | CASSFGTGDTEAFF
15 | TRBJ2-5 | TRBV27 | CASSLLASGGETQYF
14 | TRBJ1-1 | TRBV19 | CASSTGHSNTEAFF
17 | TRBJ2-7 | TRBV9 | CASSVSGGGRGSYEQYF
16 | TRBJ1-6 | TRBV10-2 | CASSRSSTGSASPLHF
13 | TRBJ1-4 | TRBV7-6 | CASSPGQGEKLFF
14 | TRBJ2-7 | TRBV6-5 | CAGSILAEAYEQYF
16 | TRBJ2-2 | TRBV5-1 | CASSSGLAVNTGELFF
13 | TRBJ1-6 | TRBV19 | CASSIQGNSPLHF
13 | TRBJ2-7 | TRBV28 | CASSLLGGYEQYF
14 | TRBJ2-5 | TRBV7-9 | CASSKPQGQETQYF
16 | TRBJ1-3 | TRBV7-8 | CASSSMGRSSGNTIYF
14 | TRBJ2-5 | TRBV6-5 | CASSPNRAGETQYF
15 | TRBJ2-3 | TRBV27 | CASSLGTGGKDTQYF
11 | TRBJ1-4 | TRBV28 | CASTNYEKLFF